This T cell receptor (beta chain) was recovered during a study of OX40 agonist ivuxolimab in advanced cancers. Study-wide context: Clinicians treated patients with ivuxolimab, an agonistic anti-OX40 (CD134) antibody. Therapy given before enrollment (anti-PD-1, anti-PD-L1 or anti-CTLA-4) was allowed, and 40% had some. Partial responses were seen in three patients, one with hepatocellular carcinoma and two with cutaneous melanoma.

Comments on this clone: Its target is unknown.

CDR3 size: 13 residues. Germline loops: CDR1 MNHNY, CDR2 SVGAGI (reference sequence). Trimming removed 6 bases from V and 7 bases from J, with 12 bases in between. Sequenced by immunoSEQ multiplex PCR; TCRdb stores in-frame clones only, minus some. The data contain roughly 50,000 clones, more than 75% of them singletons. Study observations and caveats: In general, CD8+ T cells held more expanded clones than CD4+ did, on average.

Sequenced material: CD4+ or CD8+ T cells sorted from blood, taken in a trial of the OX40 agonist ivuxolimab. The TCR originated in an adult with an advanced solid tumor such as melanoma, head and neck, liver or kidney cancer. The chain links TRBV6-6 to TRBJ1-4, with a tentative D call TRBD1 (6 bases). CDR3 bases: TGTGCCAGCAGACCTTGGACAGCTGAAAAACTGTTTTTT. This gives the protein CASRPWTAEKLFF.